The present TCR beta chain was sequenced within a study of post-analysis software for immune sequencing data. As for the study in general: Relapsing-remitting, secondary progressive and progressive-relapsing forms made up the multiple sclerosis disease courses. Study results and limitations: By F measure, samples from a shared preparation batch strongly co-clustered. Multiple sclerosis was associated with a significant reduction in normalized Chao1 diversity relative to controls. In patients, TRBV5-6, TRBV5-1 and TRBV20-1 belonged to five or six TRBV segments found more frequently than in controls.

Concerning this clonotype itself: No antigen is known for it.

Trimming stripped 0 bases from V and 5 bases from J, with 8 bases between. CDR1 and CDR2 from the germline V gene are SGHRS and YFSETQ. This CDR3 contains 14 residues. Carried by the TCR beta cDNA libraries were unique molecular identifiers. MiXCR, applied by TCRdb to the PCR reads, yields one record per CDR3 protein. There are about 540,000 distinct CDR3 sequences in the sample; approximately 34% occur only once, and around 6.1% lies in the top ten. The chain couples TRBV5-1 to TRBJ1-4, with unresolved D. The sample comprised blood. The receptor's source is a girl aged 2-17 years with multiple sclerosis. CDR3 nucleotide sequence: TGCGCCAGCAGCTTGGAGATGCCAAATGAAAAACTGTTTTTT. Protein: CASSLEMPNEKLFF. Filled out from reference TRBV5-1 and TRBJ1-4, the complete variable domain reads KAGVTQTPRYLIKTRGQQVTLSCSPISGHRSVSWYQQTPGQGLQFLFEYFSETQRNKGNFPGRFSGRQFSNSRSEMNVSTLELGDSALYLCASSLEMPNEKLFFGSGTQLSVL.